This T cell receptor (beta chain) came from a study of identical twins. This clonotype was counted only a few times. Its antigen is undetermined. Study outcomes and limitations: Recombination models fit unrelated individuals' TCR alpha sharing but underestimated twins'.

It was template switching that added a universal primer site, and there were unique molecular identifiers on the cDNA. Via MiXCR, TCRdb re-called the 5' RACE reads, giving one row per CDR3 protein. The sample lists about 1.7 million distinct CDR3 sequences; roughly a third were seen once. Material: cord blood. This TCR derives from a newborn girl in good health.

CDR3 coding DNA: TGCGCCAGCAGGACGCAGCTGACTTCTAGCACAGATACGCAGTATTTT. Translated: CASRTQLTSSTDTQYF. The genes are TRBV5-1 and TRBJ2-3; D gene unclear. V lost 5 bases and J 0 bases, leaving 16 bases between the germline ends. The CDR3 loop spans 16 amino acids. Germline V gene sequence: CDR1 SGHRS, CDR2 YFSETQ.